These 26 T cell receptor beta chains came from one sample sequenced in a study of Tregs in tolerant kidney transplant recipients. Only in-frame clones appear in the TCRdb table, and some are missing; sequencing was by immunoSEQ multiplex PCR. This sample yields about 60,000 clones, of which 92% are seen a single time; approximately 11% belongs to the top ten. The sequencing here drew on CD8+ T cells from blood, taken before the transplant. All receptors derive from a human donor who received a combined kidney and bone marrow transplant.

V and J are TRBV27 and TRBJ2-1, with 10 bases matching TRBD2. The ends lost 7 bases at V and 2 bases at J; junction bases unmatched: 8. The CDR3 totals 16 residues. The germline V gene encodes CDR1 MNHEY and CDR2 SMNVEV (reference sequence). The CDR3 region has the DNA TGTGCCAGCATCCCGCTTAGCGGGGGGCCCTACAATGAGCAGTTCTTC. Encoded protein: CASIPLSGGPYNEQFF.

The rearrangement uses TRBV2 and TRBJ2-4; possible D gene TRBD2, 6 bases. The CDR3 totals 13 residues. V was trimmed by 8 bases and J by 3 bases, leaving 11 bases between them. The germline gives CDR1 SNHLY, CDR2 FYNNEI. The DNA for the CDR3 is TGTGCCAGCCTTGGAGGGCGCAAAAACATTCAGTACTTC. It codes for CASLGGRKNIQYF.

The V and J genes are TRBV11-3 and TRBJ1-2; D remains ambiguous. V gave up 1 base and J gave up 5 bases, with 11 bases separating them. In germline, CDR1 is SGHNT, CDR2 YENEEA. The CDR3 length is 14 residues. DNA of the CDR3: TGTGCCAGCAGCTTAGTTGGGCCACCATATGGCTACACCTTC. It specifies CASSLVGPPYGYTF.

This chain connects TRBV5-1 to TRBJ1-1; 9 positions agree with TRBD1. This CDR3 spans 20 amino acids. Per the germline V gene, CDR1 is SGHRS and CDR2 is YFSETQ. V gave up 0 bases and J gave up 4 bases; unmatched junction bases: 19. CDR3 amino acids: CASSLGYLTDRQGGGTEAFF. The CDR3 nucleotides read TGCGCCAGCAGCTTGGGATACTTAACGGATCGACAGGGGGGGGGCACTGAAGCTTTCTTT.

V and J are TRBV4-1 and TRBJ1-6; D is unresolved. Germline values: CDR1 MGHRA, CDR2 YSYEKL. The ends were cut back, 1 base at V and 16 bases at J, with 17 bases in the middle. There are 14 residues in the CDR3. Written as DNA, the CDR3 is TGCGCCAGCAGCCAAGGCTGGCAGGAGGAGGCTCTCCACTTT. The encoded protein is CASSQGWQEEALHF.

This clone has a single count. The chain combines TRBV10-3 with TRBJ1-1; D not resolved. This CDR3 region has 14 residues. The V end was cut by 7 bases, the J end by 2 bases, with 14 bases between. Germline V lookup: CDR1 ENHRY, CDR2 SYGVKD. In DNA form, the CDR3 reads TGTGCCATCACCACGACGGAGCTAAACACTGAAGCTTTCTTT. It encodes CAITTTELNTEAFF.

This clone was seen a single time. This chain links TRBV9 with TRBJ2-2; no reliable D call. The CDR3 is 13 residues long. Germline V gives CDR1 SGDLS, CDR2 YYNGEE. Deletions cut 0 bases from V and 4 bases from J, with 4 bases between. CDR3 region: CASSVASTGELFF. The CDR3 DNA sequence: TGTGCCAGCAGCGTAGCATCCACCGGGGAGCTGTTTTTT.

The genes are TRBV27 and TRBJ2-3; 12 nucleotides line up with TRBD2. The CDR3 covers 16 residues. Trimming removed 5 bases from V and 3 bases from J; junction bases left unmatched: 6. Germline CDR1 reads MNHEY; CDR2 reads SMNVEV (reference sequence). DNA for the CDR3: TGTGCCAGCAGTCCCCGGACTAGCGGGGCAACAGATACGCAGTATTTT. Translation: CASSPRTSGATDTQYF.

This chain links TRBV7-9 with TRBJ2-5; weak D call: TRBD1 (6 bases). This CDR3 contains 15 residues. V lost 4 bases and J lost 1, with 13 bases in between. Germline V gene lookup returns CDR1 SEHNR and CDR2 FQNEAQ (reference sequence). CDR3: CASSSPPTGQETQYF. For the CDR3, the DNA is TGTGCCAGCAGCTCCCCCCCGACAGGCCAAGAGACCCAGTACTTC.

This chain's CDR3 is CAISDISGTSYNEQFF. In nucleotides, the CDR3 is TGTGCCATCAGCGATATTAGCGGGACTTCCTACAATGAGCAGTTCTTC. V is TRBV10-3 and J is TRBJ2-1; 8 nucleotides match TRBD2. Germline CDR1 is ENHRY and CDR2 is SYGVKD. CDR3 size: 16 residues. The J segment lost 1 base and the V segment lost 6 bases, leaving 8 bases of the junction unmatched.

V gene TRBV27 combines with J gene TRBJ1-1; D is ambiguous. V lost 4 bases, J lost 3 bases, and 9 bases lay in between. This CDR3 comprises 13 residues. Germline CDR1 is MNHEY and CDR2 is SMNVEV (reference sequence). The chain's CDR3 is CASSSRVDTEAFF. CDR3 nucleotide sequence: TGTGCCAGCAGTTCACGAGTGGACACTGAAGCTTTCTTT.

The chain uses TRBV11-1 and TRBJ2-5; D remains ambiguous. This CDR3 is built from 16 residues. CDR1 is SGHAT and CDR2 is FQDESV in the germline V gene (reference sequence). V lost 0 bases and J lost 5, with 16 bases in between. In nucleotides, the CDR3 is TGTGCCAGCAGCTTAGCGTTTTTGGGCAGCCGGGAGACCCAGTACTTC. This gives the protein CASSLAFLGSRETQYF.

The gene calls are TRBV19 and TRBJ1-2; TRBD1 agrees at 7 bases. From germline, CDR1 is LNHDA and CDR2 SQIVND (reference sequence). CDR3 length: 14 amino acids. Germline trimming cut 5 bases from V and 5 bases from J; bases unmatched to any gene: 8. CDR3 nucleotide sequence: TGTGCCAGTAGTTCACAGGGGCATCTGTATGGCTACACCTTC. Residues: CASSSQGHLYGYTF.

The chain carries TRBV7-2 and TRBJ2-7; 10 nucleotides agree with TRBD1. V lost 1 base to trimming and J lost 5 bases; unmatched junction nucleotides: 11. Germline V CDR1 and CDR2: SGHTA, FQGNSA. The length of the CDR3 is 17 residues. The CDR3 coding sequence is TGTGCCAGCAGCTTAGTTCCCCGGGACAGGGGCTTCCACGAGCAGTACTTC. Amino acids: CASSLVPRDRGFHEQYF.

The chain combines TRBV27 with TRBJ2-1; TRBD2 agrees at 7 bases. V was pared by 3 bases and J by 9 bases, with 8 bases of the junction left unmatched. Looked up from germline, CDR1 is MNHEY and CDR2 is SMNVEV (reference sequence). This CDR3 comprises 14 residues. As DNA, the CDR3 is TGTGCCAGCAGTTTTGGCGGGGGTGGATTTGAGCAGTTCTTC. It translates to CASSFGGGGFEQFF.

The rearrangement links TRBV4-1 to TRBJ1-4; D gene unclear. Between the trimmed V and J ends, which lost 3 bases and 1 base, there was a span of 9 bases. The germline CDR1 and CDR2 sequences are MGHRA and YSYEKL. The CDR3 is 15 residues long. The CDR3 bases are TGCGCCAGCAGCCAGGGCGGGTTAACTAATGAAAAACTGTTTTTT. Its translation is CASSQGGLTNEKLFF.

V is TRBV11-2 and J is TRBJ2-7; 10 positions match TRBD2. The CDR3 spans 15 residues. Trimming at V came to 2 bases and at J to 3 bases, leaving 4 bases not matched to a gene. Germline loops: CDR1 SGHAT, CDR2 FQNNGV. This CDR3 is CASSLIASGSYEQYF. CDR3 bases: TGTGCCAGCAGCTTAATTGCTAGCGGGAGCTACGAGCAGTACTTC.

This clone was counted a single time. DNA for the CDR3: TGTGCCAGCAGTTTAAACGGGGGTTACAATGAGCAGTTCTTC. Translating it yields CASSLNGGYNEQFF. V is TRBV28 and J is TRBJ2-1; perhaps TRBD2 as D (6 bases). Germline-derived CDR1 and CDR2 are MDHEN and SYDVKM. The V end lost 2 bases, the J end lost 4 bases, and 9 bases lay between the germline ends. The CDR3 loop spans 14 amino acids.

This sequence joins TRBV7-9 and TRBJ2-1, with TRBD1 matching 9 bases. The CDR3 is 14 amino acids. With 5 bases clipped from V and 9 bases from J, the junction kept 8 bases outside the gene matches. Germline CDR1 reads SEHNR; CDR2 reads FQNEAQ (reference sequence). CDR3 coding DNA: TGTGCCAGCAGCCCACCCCTGGACAGGGGTGAGCAGTTCTTC. Its translation: CASSPPLDRGEQFF.

By frequency in the sample, this clone is medium-sized. This sequence joins TRBV4-3 and TRBJ2-5; TRBD2 is a possible D gene (6 bases). Trimming cost V 1 base and J 2 bases, with 20 bases left between them. The CDR3 runs to 18 residues. Germline CDR1 and CDR2: LGHNA and YSLEER. CDR3 loop: CASSQVVMFAGLQETQYF. The CDR3, as DNA: TGCGCCAGCAGCCAAGTAGTAATGTTCGCGGGGCTACAAGAGACCCAGTACTTC.

This chain uses TRBV15 with TRBJ2-5, with 11 bases fitting TRBD2. Germline CDR1 is LNHNV and CDR2 is YYDKDF (reference sequence). J lost 5 bases, V lost 11 bases, and 10 bases had no gene match. There are 14 residues in the CDR3. CDR3 nucleotides: TGTGCCTCCGGGACTAGCGGAGGCCGCGAGACCCAGTACTTC. Translation gives CASGTSGGRETQYF.

This chain joins TRBV28 and TRBJ1-2; tentative D call: TRBD1 (6 bases). The germline V and J ends were trimmed by 2 bases and 7 bases, with 11 bases remaining between them. The CDR3 consists of 13 residues. Germline-derived CDR1 and CDR2 are MDHEN and SYDVKM. The CDR3, as DNA: TGTGCCAGCAGTTTACACAGGGTGGGTGGCTACACCTTC. This codes for CASSLHRVGGYTF.

This chain links TRBV11-2 with TRBJ2-1, with unresolved D. CDR3 length: 15 amino acids. The germline CDR1 and CDR2 sequences are SGHAT and FQNNGV. V lost 7 bases to trimming and J lost 0 bases, with 13 bases between them. CDR3 bases: TGTGCCAGCACCGATGGCGCAGGCTCCTACAATGAGCAGTTCTTC. Encoded protein: CASTDGAGSYNEQFF.

The chain combines TRBV2 with TRBJ1-2, with 7 positions matching TRBD1. This CDR3 has 12 residues. Trimming at V came to 9 bases and at J to 5 bases, leaving 6 bases not matched to a gene. Per the germline V gene, CDR1 is SNHLY and CDR2 is FYNNEI. CDR3 bases: TGTGCCAGAAAGACAGGGTTATATGGCTACACCTTC. Translating gives CARKTGLYGYTF.

Comments on this clone: Other DNA sequences in this sample translate to the same CDR3. V and J are TRBV6-1 and TRBJ1-6; 9 nucleotides line up with TRBD1. Germline CDR1 reads MNHNS; CDR2 reads SASEGT. Trimming cost V 6 bases and J 5 bases; bases outside gene matches: 5. This CDR3 comprises 15 residues. CDR3: CASRDTGGHNSPLHF. In DNA form, the CDR3 reads TGTGCCAGCAGGGACACAGGGGGCCATAATTCACCCCTCCACTTT.

V gene TRBV4-1 combines with J gene TRBJ1-2; 7 nucleotides match TRBD1. The CDR3 extends over 15 amino acids. V shed 0 bases and J 8 bases; nucleotides not matched to a gene: 9. Germline V lookup: CDR1 MGHRA, CDR2 YSYEKL. The CDR3 here is CASSQDRGVSEGYTF. CDR3 DNA sequence: TGCGCCAGCAGCCAAGACAGGGGGGTCTCAGAAGGCTACACCTTC.